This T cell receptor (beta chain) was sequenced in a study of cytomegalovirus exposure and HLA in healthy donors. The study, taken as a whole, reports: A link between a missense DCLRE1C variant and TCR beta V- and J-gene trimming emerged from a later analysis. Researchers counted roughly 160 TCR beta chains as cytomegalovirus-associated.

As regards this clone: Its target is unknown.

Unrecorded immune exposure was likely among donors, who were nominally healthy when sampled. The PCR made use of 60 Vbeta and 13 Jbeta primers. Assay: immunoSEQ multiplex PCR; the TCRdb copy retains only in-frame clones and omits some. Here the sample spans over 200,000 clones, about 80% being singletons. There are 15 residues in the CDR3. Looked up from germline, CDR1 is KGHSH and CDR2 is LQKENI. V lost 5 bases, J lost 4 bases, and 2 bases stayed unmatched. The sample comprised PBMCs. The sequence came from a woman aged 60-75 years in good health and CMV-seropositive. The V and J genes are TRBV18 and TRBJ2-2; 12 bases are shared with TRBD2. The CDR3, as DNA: TGTGCCAGCTCAAGACTAGCGGGGGCCACCGGGGAGCTGTTTTTT. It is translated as CASSRLAGATGELFF. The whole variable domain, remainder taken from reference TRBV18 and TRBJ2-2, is NAGVMQNPRHLVRRRGQEARLRCSPMKGHSHVYWYRQLPEEGLKFMVYLQKENIIDESGMPKERFSAEFPKEGPSILRIQQVVRGDSAAYFCASSRLAGATGELFFGEGSRLTVL.